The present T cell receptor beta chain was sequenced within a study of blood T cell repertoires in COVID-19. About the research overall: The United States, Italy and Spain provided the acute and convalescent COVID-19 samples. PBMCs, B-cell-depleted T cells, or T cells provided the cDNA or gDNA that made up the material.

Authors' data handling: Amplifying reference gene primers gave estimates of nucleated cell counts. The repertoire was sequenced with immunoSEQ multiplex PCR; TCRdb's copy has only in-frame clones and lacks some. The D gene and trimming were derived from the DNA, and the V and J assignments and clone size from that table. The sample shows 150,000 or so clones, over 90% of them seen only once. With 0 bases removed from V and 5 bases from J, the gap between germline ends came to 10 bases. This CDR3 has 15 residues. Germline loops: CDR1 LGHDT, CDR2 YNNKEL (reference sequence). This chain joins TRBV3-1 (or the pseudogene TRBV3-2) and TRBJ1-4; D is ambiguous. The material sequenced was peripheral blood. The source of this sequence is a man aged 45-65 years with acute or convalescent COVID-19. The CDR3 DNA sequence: TGTGCCAGCAGCCAAGATACAACGGGGAATGAAAAACTGTTTTTT. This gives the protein CASSQDTTGNEKLFF.